Each of the 10 T cell receptor beta chains below was sequenced from the same sample in a study of cytomegalovirus exposure and HLA in healthy donors. Vbeta (60) and Jbeta (13) primers were used in the PCR. Assay: immunoSEQ multiplex PCR; the TCRdb copy retains only in-frame clones and omits some. The sample lists approximately 150,000 clones; 75% to 85% were seen once. Sequencing was done on a sample of PBMCs. The origin of the receptors is a woman aged 40-49 years in good health and CMV-seropositive.

V and J are TRBV9 and TRBJ2-2; 14 nucleotides match TRBD2. CDR3 length: 17 amino acids. CDR1 is SGDLS, CDR2 YYNGEE, per germline. The ends lost 4 bases at V and 7 bases at J; junction bases unmatched: 9. As DNA, the CDR3 is TGTGCCAGCAGCCCAAAGGGACTAGCGGGAGCTAGCGGGGAGCTGTTTTTT. Protein product: CASSPKGLAGASGELFF.

The V call is TRBV6-1, the J call TRBJ1-1, with 8 bases lining up with TRBD1. The V gene's germline CDR1 is MNHNS and CDR2 SASEGT. This CDR3 region has 13 residues. The J segment lost 7 bases and the V segment lost 4 bases, leaving 5 bases of the junction unmatched. The DNA for the CDR3 is TGTGCCAGCAGTGGTACAGGGGGAGGTGAAGCTTTCTTT. Its translation is CASSGTGGGEAFF.

In the case of this clone: Other DNA sequences from this sample encode an identical CDR3 as well. V usage is TRBV5-1 and J usage is TRBJ2-1, with 7 bases fitting TRBD2. Germline values: CDR1 SGHRS, CDR2 YFSETQ. CDR3 length: 14 residues. V shed 4 bases and J 4 bases; nucleotides not matched to a gene: 5. The DNA for the CDR3 is TGCGCCAGCAGCCTCGCTAGCGGATACAATGAGCAGTTCTTC. Translation: CASSLASGYNEQFF.

The chain couples TRBV10-2 to TRBJ2-2, with TRBD2 as a possible D gene (6 bases). CDR3 size: 14 residues. Trimming removed 4 bases from V and 5 bases from J, with 11 bases in between. Germline lookup yields CDR1 WSHSY and CDR2 SAAADI. The CDR3 reads CASSASGFTGELFF. Here the CDR3 DNA reads TGCGCCAGCAGTGCAAGCGGGTTTACCGGGGAGCTGTTTTTT.

This clone was detected only a few times. Other nucleotide sequences from this sample produce the same CDR3. This chain uses TRBV5-1 with TRBJ2-3; D is undetermined. V was clipped by 5 bases and J by 1 base, with 5 bases between them. CDR3 length equals 12 residues. Germline-derived CDR1 and CDR2 are SGHRS and YFSETQ. CDR3 residues: CASSSGTDTQYF. The CDR3 region has the DNA TGCGCCAGCAGTTCCGGCACAGATACGCAGTATTTT.

This sequence joins TRBV7-9 and TRBJ2-1, with 7 bases identical to TRBD2. The germline CDR1 and CDR2 sequences are SEHNR and FQNEAQ (reference sequence). The CDR3 contains 13 residues. J gave up 6 bases and V 4 bases, and 3 bases lay outside the gene matches. The CDR3 loop reads CASSSRTSNEQFF. The CDR3 nucleotides read TGTGCCAGCAGCTCGAGGACTAGCAATGAGCAGTTCTTC.

The rearrangement links TRBV6-1 to TRBJ2-5; TRBD1 matches at 7 bases. This CDR3 spans 15 amino acids. CDR1 is MNHNS and CDR2 is SASEGT in the germline V gene. V gave up 6 bases and J gave up 4 bases; unmatched junction bases: 11. The CDR3 spells CASSGQAGGRETQYF. The CDR3 bases are TGTGCCAGCAGCGGACAGGCTGGGGGTCGAGAGACCCAGTACTTC.

The CDR3 bases are TGTGCCAGCAGCTTTGGACAGGGCGGTGGCTACACCTTC. Protein sequence: CASSFGQGGGYTF. V gene TRBV2 combines with J gene TRBJ1-2; 8 bases line up with TRBD1. Per the germline V gene, CDR1 is SNHLY and CDR2 is FYNNEI. The length of the CDR3 is 13 residues. The V gene end was trimmed by 6 bases and the J gene end by 7 bases; junction bases not matched to a gene: 7.

This clone was counted a few times. The rearrangement joins TRBV13 to TRBJ2-2; D might be TRBD1 (6 bases). Germline lookup yields CDR1 PRHDT and CDR2 FYEKMQ (reference sequence). CDR3 length: 15 amino acids. Trimming pared 3 bases from V and 2 bases from J, leaving 10 bases between. CDR3 nucleotides: TGTGCCAGCAGCTTTCGACAGGCTAACACCGGGGAGCTGTTTTTT. It codes for CASSFRQANTGELFF.

Of note for this clone: The same CDR3 also results from other DNA sequences found in this sample. V is TRBV15 and J is TRBJ1-4, with TRBD1 identical over 11 bases. The germline V gene has CDR1 LNHNV and CDR2 YYDKDF (reference sequence). This CDR3 is built from 15 residues. Trimming cost V 2 bases and J 7 bases; bases outside gene matches: 3. CDR3 coding DNA: TGTGCCACCAGCAGAACGGACAGGGGGCGTGAAAAACTGTTTTTT. Amino acid sequence: CATSRTDRGREKLFF.